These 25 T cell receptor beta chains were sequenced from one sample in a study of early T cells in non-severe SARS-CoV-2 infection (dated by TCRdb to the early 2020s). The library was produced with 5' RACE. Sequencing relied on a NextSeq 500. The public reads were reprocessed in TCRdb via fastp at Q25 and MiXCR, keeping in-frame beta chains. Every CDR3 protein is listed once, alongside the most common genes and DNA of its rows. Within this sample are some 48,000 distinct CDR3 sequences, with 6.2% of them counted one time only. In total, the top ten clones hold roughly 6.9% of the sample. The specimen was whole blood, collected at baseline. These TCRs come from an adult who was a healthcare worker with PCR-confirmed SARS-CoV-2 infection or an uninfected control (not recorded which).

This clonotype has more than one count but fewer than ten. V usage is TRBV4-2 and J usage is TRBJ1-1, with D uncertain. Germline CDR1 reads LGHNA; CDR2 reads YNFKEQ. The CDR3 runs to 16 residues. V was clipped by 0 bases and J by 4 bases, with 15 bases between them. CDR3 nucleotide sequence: TGTGCCAGCAGCCAAGATGGAGGGTATCAACGCACTGAAGCTTTCTTT. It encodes CASSQDGGYQRTEAFF.

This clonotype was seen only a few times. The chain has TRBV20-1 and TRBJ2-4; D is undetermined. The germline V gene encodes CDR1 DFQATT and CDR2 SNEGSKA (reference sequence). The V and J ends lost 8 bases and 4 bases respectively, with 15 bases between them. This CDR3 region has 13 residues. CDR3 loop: CSSRLTGKNIQYF. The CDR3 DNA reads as TGCAGTTCCCGACTCACCGGTAAAAACATTCAGTACTTC.

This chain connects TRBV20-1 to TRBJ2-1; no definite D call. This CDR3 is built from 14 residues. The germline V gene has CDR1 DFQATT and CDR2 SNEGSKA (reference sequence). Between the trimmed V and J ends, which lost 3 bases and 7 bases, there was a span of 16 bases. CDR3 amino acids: CSARSRRRHNEQFF. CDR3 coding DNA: TGCAGTGCTAGGTCGAGGAGAAGACATAATGAGCAGTTCTTC.

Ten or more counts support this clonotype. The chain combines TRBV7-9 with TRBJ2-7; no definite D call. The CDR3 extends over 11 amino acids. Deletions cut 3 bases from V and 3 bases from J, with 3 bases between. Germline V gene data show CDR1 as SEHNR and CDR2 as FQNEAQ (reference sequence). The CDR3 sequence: CASSLVYEQYF. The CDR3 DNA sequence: TGTGCCAGCAGCTTGGTCTACGAGCAGTACTTC.

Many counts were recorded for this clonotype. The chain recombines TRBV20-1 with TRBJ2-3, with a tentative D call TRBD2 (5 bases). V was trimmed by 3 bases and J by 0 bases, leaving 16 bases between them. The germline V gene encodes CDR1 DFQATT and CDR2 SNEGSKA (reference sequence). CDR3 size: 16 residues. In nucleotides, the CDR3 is TGCAGTGCTAGTTACGACACGGGATCGAGCACAGATACGCAGTATTTT. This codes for CSASYDTGSSTDTQYF.

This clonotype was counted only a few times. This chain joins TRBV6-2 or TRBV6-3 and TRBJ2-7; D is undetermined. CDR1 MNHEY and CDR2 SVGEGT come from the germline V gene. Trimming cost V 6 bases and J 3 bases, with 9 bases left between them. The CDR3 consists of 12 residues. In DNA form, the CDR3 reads TGTGCCAGCAGCCCTCTAAACTACGAGCAGTACTTC. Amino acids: CASSPLNYEQYF.

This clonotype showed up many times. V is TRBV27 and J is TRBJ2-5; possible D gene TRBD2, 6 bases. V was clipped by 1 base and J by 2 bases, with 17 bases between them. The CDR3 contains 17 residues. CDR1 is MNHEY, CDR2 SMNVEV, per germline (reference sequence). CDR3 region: CASSLYAGRGEQETQYF. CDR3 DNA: TGTGCCAGCAGTTTATACGCGGGCCGCGGGGAGCAAGAGACCCAGTACTTC.

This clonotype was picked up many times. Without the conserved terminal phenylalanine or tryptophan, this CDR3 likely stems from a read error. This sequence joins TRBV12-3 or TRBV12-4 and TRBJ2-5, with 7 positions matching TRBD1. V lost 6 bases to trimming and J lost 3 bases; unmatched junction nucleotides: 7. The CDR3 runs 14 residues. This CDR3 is CASSQSGTEETQYS. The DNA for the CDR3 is TGTGCCAGCAGCCAATCCGGGACAGAAGAGACCCAGTACTCC.

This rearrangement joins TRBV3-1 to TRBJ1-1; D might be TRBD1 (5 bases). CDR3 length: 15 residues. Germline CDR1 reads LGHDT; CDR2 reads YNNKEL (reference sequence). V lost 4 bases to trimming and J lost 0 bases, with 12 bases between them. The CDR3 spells CASSPGSGMNTEAFF. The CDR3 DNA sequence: TGTGCCAGCAGCCCAGGGAGCGGAATGAACACTGAAGCTTTCTTT.

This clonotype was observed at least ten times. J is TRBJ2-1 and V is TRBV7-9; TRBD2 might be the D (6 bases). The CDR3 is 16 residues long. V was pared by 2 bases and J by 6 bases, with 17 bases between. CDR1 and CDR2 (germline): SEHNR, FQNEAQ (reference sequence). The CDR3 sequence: CASSLMGDSPRNEQFF. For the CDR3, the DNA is TGTGCCAGCAGCTTAATGGGGGACTCTCCCCGCAATGAGCAGTTCTTC.

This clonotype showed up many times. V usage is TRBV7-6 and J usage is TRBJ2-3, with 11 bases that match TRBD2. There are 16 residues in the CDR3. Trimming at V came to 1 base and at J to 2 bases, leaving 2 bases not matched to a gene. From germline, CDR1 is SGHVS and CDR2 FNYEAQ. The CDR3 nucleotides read TGTGCCAGCAGCTTAGAACTAGCGGGAGCCACAGATACGCAGTATTTT. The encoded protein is CASSLELAGATDTQYF.

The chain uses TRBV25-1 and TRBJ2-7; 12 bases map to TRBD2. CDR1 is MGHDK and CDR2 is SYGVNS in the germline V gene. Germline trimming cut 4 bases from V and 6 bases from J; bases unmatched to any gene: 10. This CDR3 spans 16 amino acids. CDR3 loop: CASSAGLAGQGGEQYF. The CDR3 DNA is TGTGCCAGCAGTGCCGGACTAGCGGGACAAGGCGGCGAGCAGTACTTC.

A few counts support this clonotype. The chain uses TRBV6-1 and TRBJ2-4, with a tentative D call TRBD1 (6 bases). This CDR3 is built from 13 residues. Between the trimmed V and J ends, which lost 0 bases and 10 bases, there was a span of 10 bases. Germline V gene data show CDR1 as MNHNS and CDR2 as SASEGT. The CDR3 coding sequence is TGTGCCAGCAGTGAAGCCAGGACAGCAATTCAGTACTTC. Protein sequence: CASSEARTAIQYF.

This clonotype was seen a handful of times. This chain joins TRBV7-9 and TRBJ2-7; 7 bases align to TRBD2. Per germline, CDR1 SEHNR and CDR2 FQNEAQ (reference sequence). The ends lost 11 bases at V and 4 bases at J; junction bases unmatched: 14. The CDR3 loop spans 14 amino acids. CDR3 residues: CAGDGGRASYEQYF. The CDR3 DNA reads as TGTGCCGGCGACGGGGGGAGGGCCTCGTACGAGCAGTACTTC.

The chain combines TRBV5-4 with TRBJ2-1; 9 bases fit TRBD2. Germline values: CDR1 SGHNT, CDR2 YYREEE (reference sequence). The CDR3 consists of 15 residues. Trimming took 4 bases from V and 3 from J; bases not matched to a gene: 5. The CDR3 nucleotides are TGTGCCAGCAGCGCCAAACTAGCGGGCTACAATGAGCAGTTCTTC. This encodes CASSAKLAGYNEQFF. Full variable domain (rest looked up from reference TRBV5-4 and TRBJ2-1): ETGVTQSPTHLIKTRGQQVTLRCSSQSGHNTVSWYQQALGQGPQFIFQYYREEENGRGNFPPRFSGLQFPNYSSELNVNALELDDSALYLCASSAKLAGYNEQFFGPGTRLTVL.

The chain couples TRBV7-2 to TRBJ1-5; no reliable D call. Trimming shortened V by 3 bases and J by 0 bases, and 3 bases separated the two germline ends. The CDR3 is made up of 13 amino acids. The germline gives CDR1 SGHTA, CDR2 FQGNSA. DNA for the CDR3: TGTGCCAGCAGCTTGAGTAGCAATCAGCCCCAGCATTTT. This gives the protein CASSLSSNQPQHF.

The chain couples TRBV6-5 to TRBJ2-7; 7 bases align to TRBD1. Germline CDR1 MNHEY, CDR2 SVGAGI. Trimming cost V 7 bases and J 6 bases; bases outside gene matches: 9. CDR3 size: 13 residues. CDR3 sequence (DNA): TGTGCCAGCAACCGGGACAGAGTGAGCGAGCAGTACTTC. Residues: CASNRDRVSEQYF.

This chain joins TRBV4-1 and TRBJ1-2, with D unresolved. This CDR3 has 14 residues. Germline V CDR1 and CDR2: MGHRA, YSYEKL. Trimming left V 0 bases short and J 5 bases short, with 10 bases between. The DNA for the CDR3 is TGCGCCAGCAGCCAAGAGGGCGTCAGTTATGGCTACACCTTC. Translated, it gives CASSQEGVSYGYTF.

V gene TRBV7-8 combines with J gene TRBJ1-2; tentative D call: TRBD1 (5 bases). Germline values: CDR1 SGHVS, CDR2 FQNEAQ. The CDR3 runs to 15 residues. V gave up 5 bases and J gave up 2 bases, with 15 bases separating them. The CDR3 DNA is TGTGCCAGCAGCGTCGCAGGGTTTCGGAACTATGGCTACACCTTC. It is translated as CASSVAGFRNYGYTF. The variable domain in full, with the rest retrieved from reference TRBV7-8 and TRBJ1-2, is GAGVSQSPRYKVAKRGQDVALRCDPISGHVSLFWYQQALGQGPEFLTYFQNEAQLDKSGLPSDRFFAERPEGSVSTLKIQRTQQEDSAVYLCASSVAGFRNYGYTFGSGTRLTVV.

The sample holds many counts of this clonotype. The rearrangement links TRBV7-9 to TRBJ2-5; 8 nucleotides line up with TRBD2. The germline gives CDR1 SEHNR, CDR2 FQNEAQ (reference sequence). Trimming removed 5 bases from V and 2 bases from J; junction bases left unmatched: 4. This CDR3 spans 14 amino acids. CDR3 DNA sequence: TGTGCCAGCAGCAAACTAGCGGAACAAGAGACCCAGTACTTC. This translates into CASSKLAEQETQYF.

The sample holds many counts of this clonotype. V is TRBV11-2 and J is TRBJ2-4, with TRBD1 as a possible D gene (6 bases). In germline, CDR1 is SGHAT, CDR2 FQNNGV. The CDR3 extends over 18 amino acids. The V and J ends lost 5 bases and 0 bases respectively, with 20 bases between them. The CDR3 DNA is TGTGCCAGCAGCCGAATAGAACAGGGAAATAGAGCCAAAAACATTCAGTACTTC. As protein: CASSRIEQGNRAKNIQYF.

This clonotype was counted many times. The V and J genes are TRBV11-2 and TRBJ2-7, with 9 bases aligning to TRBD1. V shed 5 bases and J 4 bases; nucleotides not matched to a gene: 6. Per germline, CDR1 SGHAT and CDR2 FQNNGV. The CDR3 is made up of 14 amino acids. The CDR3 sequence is CASSPPGTGYEQYF. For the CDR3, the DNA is TGTGCCAGCAGCCCCCCCGGGACAGGGTACGAGCAGTACTTC.

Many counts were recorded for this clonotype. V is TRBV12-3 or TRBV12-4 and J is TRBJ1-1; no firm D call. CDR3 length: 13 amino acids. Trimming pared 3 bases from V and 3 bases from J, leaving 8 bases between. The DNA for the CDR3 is TGTGCCAGCAGTTTGAAGGGCGACACTGAAGCTTTCTTT. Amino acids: CASSLKGDTEAFF.

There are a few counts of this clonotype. CDR3: CASTFSSSGGTDTQYF. DNA for the CDR3: TGTGCCAGCACTTTCTCTAGCTCAGGTGGCACAGATACGCAGTATTTT. J is TRBJ2-3 and V is TRBV28; possible D gene TRBD2, 5 bases. The CDR3 is 16 residues long. Germline-derived CDR1 and CDR2 are MDHEN and SYDVKM. Trimming took off 7 bases at V and 1 base at J, with 18 bases between the two ends.

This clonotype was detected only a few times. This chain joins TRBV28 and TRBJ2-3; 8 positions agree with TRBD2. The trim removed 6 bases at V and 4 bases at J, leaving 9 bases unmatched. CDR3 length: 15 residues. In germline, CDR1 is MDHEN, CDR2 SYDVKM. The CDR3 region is CASREAGVIADTQYF. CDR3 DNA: TGTGCCAGCAGGGAAGCGGGAGTTATTGCAGATACGCAGTATTTT.